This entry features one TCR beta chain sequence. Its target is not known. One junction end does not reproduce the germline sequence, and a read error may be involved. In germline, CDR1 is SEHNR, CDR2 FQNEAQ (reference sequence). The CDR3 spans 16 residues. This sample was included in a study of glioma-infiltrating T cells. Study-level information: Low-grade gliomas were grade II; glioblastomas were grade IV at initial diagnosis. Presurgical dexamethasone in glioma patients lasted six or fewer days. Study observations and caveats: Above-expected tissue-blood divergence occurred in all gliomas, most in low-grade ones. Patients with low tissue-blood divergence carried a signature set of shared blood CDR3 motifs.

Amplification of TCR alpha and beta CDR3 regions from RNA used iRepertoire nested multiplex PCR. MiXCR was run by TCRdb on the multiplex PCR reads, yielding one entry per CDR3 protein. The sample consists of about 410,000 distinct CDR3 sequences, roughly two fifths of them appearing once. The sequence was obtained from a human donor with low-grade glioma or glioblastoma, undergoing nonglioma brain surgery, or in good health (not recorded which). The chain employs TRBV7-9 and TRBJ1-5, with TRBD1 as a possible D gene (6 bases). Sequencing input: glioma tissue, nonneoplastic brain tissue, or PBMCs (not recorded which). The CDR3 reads CASGLAGGGSNQPQHF. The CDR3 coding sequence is TGTGCCAGCGGCTTAGCCGGAGGGGGTAGCAATCAGCCCCAGCATTTT.